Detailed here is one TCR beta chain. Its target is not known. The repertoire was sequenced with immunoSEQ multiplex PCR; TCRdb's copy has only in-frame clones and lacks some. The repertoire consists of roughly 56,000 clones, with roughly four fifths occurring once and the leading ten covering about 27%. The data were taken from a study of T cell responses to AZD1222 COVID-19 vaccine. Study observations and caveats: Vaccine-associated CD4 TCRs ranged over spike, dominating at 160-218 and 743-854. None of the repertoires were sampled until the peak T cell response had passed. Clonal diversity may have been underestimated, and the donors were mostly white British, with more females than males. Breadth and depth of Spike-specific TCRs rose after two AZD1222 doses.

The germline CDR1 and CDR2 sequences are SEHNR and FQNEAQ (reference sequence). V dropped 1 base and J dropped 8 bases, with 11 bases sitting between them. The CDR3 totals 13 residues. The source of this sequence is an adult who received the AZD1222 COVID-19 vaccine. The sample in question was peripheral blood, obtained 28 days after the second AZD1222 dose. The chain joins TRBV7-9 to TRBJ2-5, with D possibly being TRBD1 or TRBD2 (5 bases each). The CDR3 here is CASSLGTGDTQYF. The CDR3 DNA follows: TGTGCCAGCAGCTTAGGAACCGGGGACACCCAGTACTTC.